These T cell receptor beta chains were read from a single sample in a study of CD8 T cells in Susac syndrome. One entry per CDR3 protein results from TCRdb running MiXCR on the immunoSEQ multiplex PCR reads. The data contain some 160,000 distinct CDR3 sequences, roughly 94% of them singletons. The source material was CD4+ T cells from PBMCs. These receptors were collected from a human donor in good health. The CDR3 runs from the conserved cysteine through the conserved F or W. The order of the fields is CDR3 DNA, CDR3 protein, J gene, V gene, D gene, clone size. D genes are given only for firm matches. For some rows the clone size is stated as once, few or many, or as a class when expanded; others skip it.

CDR3nt: TGTGCCAGCACCACCCTCGGTAGCGGGGTCTACAATGAGCAGTTCTTC
CDR3aa: CASTTLGSGVYNEQFF
j_gene: TRBJ2-1
v_gene: TRBV6-6
d_gene: TRBD2
abundance: NA

CDR3nt: TGTGCCAGCAGCTCGCCGGACAGACTCGAGCAGTTCTTC
CDR3aa: CASSSPDRLEQFF
j_gene: TRBJ2-1
v_gene: TRBV7-2
d_gene: NA
abundance: NA

CDR3nt: TGTGCCAGCAGTCCCAACCCCGGGGAGCTGTTTTTT
CDR3aa: CASSPNPGELFF
j_gene: TRBJ2-2
v_gene: TRBV6-5
d_gene: NA
abundance: NA

CDR3nt: TGTGCCAGCAGCCAGGGGAGGGGGCAGGCTAACTATGGCTACACCTTC
CDR3aa: CASSQGRGQANYGYTF
j_gene: TRBJ1-2
v_gene: TRBV7-8
d_gene: TRBD1
abundance: NA

CDR3nt: TGCAGTTCACAATCGGACATCGGTGAAAAACTGTTTTTT
CDR3aa: CSSQSDIGEKLFF
j_gene: TRBJ1-4
v_gene: TRBV20-1
d_gene: NA
abundance: NA

CDR3nt: TGTGCCAGCAGTCCTGGGGGGTCCACCGACCAAGAGACCCAGTACTTC
CDR3aa: CASSPGGSTDQETQYF
j_gene: TRBJ2-5
v_gene: TRBV12-3/TRBV12-4
d_gene: NA
abundance: NA

CDR3nt: TGTGCCAGCTCACCATCGTCGGACTATGGCTACACCTTC
CDR3aa: CASSPSSDYGYTF
j_gene: TRBJ1-2
v_gene: TRBV18
d_gene: NA
abundance: NA

CDR3nt: TGTGCCAGCAGACTCCAGGGTGATGGCGAGCAGTACTTC
CDR3aa: CASRLQGDGEQYF
j_gene: TRBJ2-7
v_gene: TRBV28
d_gene: NA
abundance: NA

CDR3nt: TGTGCCATCAGTGGACCGGGACAGGGGGCAGATACGCAGTATTTT
CDR3aa: CAISGPGQGADTQYF
j_gene: TRBJ2-3
v_gene: TRBV10-3
d_gene: TRBD1
abundance: NA

CDR3nt: TGTGCCAGCACCAGATACACCGGGGAGCTGTTTTTT
CDR3aa: CASTRYTGELFF
j_gene: TRBJ2-2
v_gene: TRBV6-2/TRBV6-3
d_gene: NA
abundance: NA

CDR3nt: TGTGCCAGCAGTACTCAGGGGAATCAGCCCCAGCATTTT
CDR3aa: CASSTQGNQPQHF
j_gene: TRBJ1-5
v_gene: TRBV6-5
d_gene: NA
abundance: NA

CDR3nt: TGTGCCAGCAGCTTAGGGGCGACAGGGAACTATGGCTACACCTTC
CDR3aa: CASSLGATGNYGYTF
j_gene: TRBJ1-2
v_gene: TRBV7-2
d_gene: TRBD1
abundance: NA

CDR3nt: TGTGCCAGCAGTGCTTGGGACAGGAGCTATGGCTACACCTTC
CDR3aa: CASSAWDRSYGYTF
j_gene: TRBJ1-2
v_gene: TRBV27
d_gene: TRBD1
abundance: NA

CDR3nt: TGTGCCGGCTCCCAGGGGACGGAGCAGTTCTTC
CDR3aa: CAGSQGTEQFF
j_gene: TRBJ2-1
v_gene: TRBV6-2/TRBV6-3
d_gene: NA
abundance: NA

CDR3nt: TGTGCCAGTAGTGCTGGGGGGACTAGCGGGGGTGAGCAGTTCTTC
CDR3aa: CASSAGGTSGGEQFF
j_gene: TRBJ2-1
v_gene: TRBV19
d_gene: TRBD2
abundance: NA

CDR3nt: TGCGCCAGCAGCTTGGGATATTCAGGTGTCATGAACACTGAAGCTTTCTTT
CDR3aa: CASSLGYSGVMNTEAFF
j_gene: TRBJ1-1
v_gene: TRBV5-1
d_gene: NA
abundance: once

CDR3nt: TGTGCCAGCAGTTACTCGGAACTAGCGGAAAACATTCAGTACTTC
CDR3aa: CASSYSELAENIQYF
j_gene: TRBJ2-4
v_gene: TRBV6-5
d_gene: TRBD2
abundance: NA

CDR3nt: TGTGCCAGCCATGAAGGGACAGGCGGCGGTGGGGCAGGCTACACCTTC
CDR3aa: CASHEGTGGGGAGYTF
j_gene: TRBJ1-2
v_gene: TRBV19
d_gene: TRBD1
abundance: NA

CDR3nt: TGTGCCAGCAGCGTAGGTAGCTATGGCTACACCTTC
CDR3aa: CASSVGSYGYTF
j_gene: TRBJ1-2
v_gene: TRBV9
d_gene: NA
abundance: NA

CDR3nt: TGTGCCAGCAGCTTCCGAGGGTGGGGCCTACACGAGCAGTACTTC
CDR3aa: CASSFRGWGLHEQYF
j_gene: TRBJ2-7
v_gene: TRBV7-2
d_gene: NA
abundance: NA

CDR3nt: TGTGCCAGCAGTCCTCAATGGGGGGGGAATGAGCAGTTCTTC
CDR3aa: CASSPQWGGNEQFF
j_gene: TRBJ2-1
v_gene: TRBV12-3/TRBV12-4
d_gene: TRBD2
abundance: NA

CDR3nt: TGCGCCAGCAGCTTGTCGGGAGATAATTCACCCCTCCACTTT
CDR3aa: CASSLSGDNSPLHF
j_gene: TRBJ1-6
v_gene: TRBV5-1
d_gene: NA
abundance: NA

CDR3nt: TGCAGTGCTAGAAGCGTGGACAGGGGCAATTCACCCCTCCACTTT
CDR3aa: CSARSVDRGNSPLHF
j_gene: TRBJ1-6
v_gene: TRBV20-1
d_gene: TRBD1
abundance: once

CDR3nt: TGTGCCAGCAGAAGAGACGGGGGCGGCGGGGCCAACGTCCTGACTTTC
CDR3aa: CASRRDGGGGANVLTF
j_gene: TRBJ2-6
v_gene: TRBV2
d_gene: NA
abundance: NA

CDR3nt: TGTGCCAGCACTCCACCAGGGAGGGGACAGCCCCAGCATTTT
CDR3aa: CASTPPGRGQPQHF
j_gene: TRBJ1-5
v_gene: TRBV28
d_gene: NA
abundance: NA

CDR3nt: TGTGCCAGCAATCGGGACCGGTCTAGGGATACGCAGTATTTT
CDR3aa: CASNRDRSRDTQYF
j_gene: TRBJ2-3
v_gene: TRBV2
d_gene: NA
abundance: once

CDR3nt: TGTGCCAGCAGCTTTACAGAAGGTAGCAATCAGCCCCAGCATTTT
CDR3aa: CASSFTEGSNQPQHF
j_gene: TRBJ1-5
v_gene: TRBV7-2
d_gene: NA
abundance: NA

CDR3nt: TGCGCCAGCAGCTTGGGGGGTCTTAACTCTGGGGCCAACGTCCTGACTTTC
CDR3aa: CASSLGGLNSGANVLTF
j_gene: TRBJ2-6
v_gene: TRBV5-1
d_gene: NA
abundance: NA

CDR3nt: TGTGCCAGCAGTCACCCTCCCGGACTGGGAGCCCAGTACTTC
CDR3aa: CASSHPPGLGAQYF
j_gene: TRBJ2-5
v_gene: TRBV6-2/TRBV6-3
d_gene: NA
abundance: once

CDR3nt: TGTGCCAGCAGTTCCCAATTTGGGGGCCCGGGAGTCAAAAACATTCAGTACTTC
CDR3aa: CASSSQFGGPGVKNIQYF
j_gene: TRBJ2-4
v_gene: TRBV6-5
d_gene: NA
abundance: NA

CDR3nt: TGTGCCAGCAGTCCCCCGCGGGACACCGGGGAGCTGTTTTTT
CDR3aa: CASSPPRDTGELFF
j_gene: TRBJ2-2
v_gene: TRBV6-2/TRBV6-3
d_gene: NA
abundance: NA

CDR3nt: TGTGCCAGCAGTTACGGATGGACTCAGGGTTATCGGCCCCAGCATTTT
CDR3aa: CASSYGWTQGYRPQHF
j_gene: TRBJ1-5
v_gene: TRBV6-2/TRBV6-3
d_gene: NA
abundance: once

CDR3nt: TGTGCCAGCAGCCCCTCCCCGGCTAGCGGGGGGGGTAATGAGCAGTTCTTC
CDR3aa: CASSPSPASGGGNEQFF
j_gene: TRBJ2-1
v_gene: TRBV7-2
d_gene: TRBD2
abundance: NA

CDR3nt: TGCAGTGCTAGAGAACAACCTAACACTGAAGCTTTCTTT
CDR3aa: CSAREQPNTEAFF
j_gene: TRBJ1-1
v_gene: TRBV20-1
d_gene: NA
abundance: NA

CDR3nt: TGTGCCAGCAGTTACTCGACGGGCACTAGCGGGAGAACTGGGGAGCTGTTTTTT
CDR3aa: CASSYSTGTSGRTGELFF
j_gene: TRBJ2-2
v_gene: TRBV6-5
d_gene: TRBD2
abundance: NA

CDR3nt: TGCGCCAGCAGTCAATTACCCGGACAGGGAGGAGACTACGAGCAGTACTTC
CDR3aa: CASSQLPGQGGDYEQYF
j_gene: TRBJ2-7
v_gene: TRBV23-1
d_gene: TRBD1
abundance: NA

CDR3nt: TGTGCCAGCAGTGCCCTAGCGGGGGGCACAGATACGCAGTATTTT
CDR3aa: CASSALAGGTDTQYF
j_gene: TRBJ2-3
v_gene: TRBV6-4
d_gene: TRBD2
abundance: NA

CDR3nt: TGCGCCAGCAGCTTCGGGACAGGGAGAGAGACCCAGTACTTC
CDR3aa: CASSFGTGRETQYF
j_gene: TRBJ2-5
v_gene: TRBV5-1
d_gene: TRBD1
abundance: NA

CDR3nt: TGCGCCAGCGCCCGGGACAGGGTCAATACGAATGAAAAACTGTTTTTT
CDR3aa: CASARDRVNTNEKLFF
j_gene: TRBJ1-4
v_gene: TRBV5-1
d_gene: TRBD1
abundance: NA

CDR3nt: TGTGCCAGCAGCTACGGGGCCTCCGGGGCAGATACGCAGTATTTT
CDR3aa: CASSYGASGADTQYF
j_gene: TRBJ2-3
v_gene: TRBV6-2/TRBV6-3
d_gene: NA
abundance: NA

CDR3nt: TGTGCCAGCAGCACAGATGGCAGCCAAGAGACCCAGTACTTC
CDR3aa: CASSTDGSQETQYF
j_gene: TRBJ2-5
v_gene: TRBV7-3
d_gene: NA
abundance: NA

CDR3nt: TGTGCCAGCAGCTTAGTCGGGGGAATTAATTCACCCCTCCACTTT
CDR3aa: CASSLVGGINSPLHF
j_gene: TRBJ1-6
v_gene: TRBV7-2
d_gene: NA
abundance: NA

CDR3nt: TGTGCCAGTAGTATCGCGAGCGGAGCTGGAAACACCATATATTTT
CDR3aa: CASSIASGAGNTIYF
j_gene: TRBJ1-3
v_gene: TRBV19
d_gene: NA
abundance: NA

CDR3nt: TGTGCCAGCAGTTTTCGCCGGGTTAGCTCCTACGAGCAGTACTTC
CDR3aa: CASSFRRVSSYEQYF
j_gene: TRBJ2-7
v_gene: TRBV6-2/TRBV6-3
d_gene: NA
abundance: NA

CDR3nt: TGTGCCAGCAGTTACTCGACCCAGATTGGCTACACCTTC
CDR3aa: CASSYSTQIGYTF
j_gene: TRBJ1-2
v_gene: TRBV6-2/TRBV6-3
d_gene: NA
abundance: NA

CDR3nt: TGTGCCAGCAGTCCGGGTTTCCTAGGAGAGACCCAGTACTTC
CDR3aa: CASSPGFLGETQYF
j_gene: TRBJ2-5
v_gene: TRBV6-6
d_gene: NA
abundance: NA

CDR3nt: TGTGCCAGCAGCTTAACGTATTATCGGGTGAACGAGCAGTTCTTC
CDR3aa: CASSLTYYRVNEQFF
j_gene: TRBJ2-1
v_gene: TRBV7-2
d_gene: NA
abundance: NA

CDR3nt: TGTGCCTGGGCCCGACCAGGGGCATCTAACTATGGCTACACCTTC
CDR3aa: CAWARPGASNYGYTF
j_gene: TRBJ1-2
v_gene: TRBV30
d_gene: NA
abundance: NA

CDR3nt: TGTGCCAGCAGCCGGGGGCCAAGGTATGGCTACACCTTC
CDR3aa: CASSRGPRYGYTF
j_gene: TRBJ1-2
v_gene: TRBV2
d_gene: NA
abundance: few

CDR3nt: TGTGCCAGCAGCCAAGATTACAGTTACACCGGGGAGCTGTTTTTT
CDR3aa: CASSQDYSYTGELFF
j_gene: TRBJ2-2
v_gene: TRBV3-1
d_gene: NA
abundance: NA

CDR3nt: TGTGCCAGCAGCCCTGGTGGGACAGGGTACAACGAGCAGTACTTC
CDR3aa: CASSPGGTGYNEQYF
j_gene: TRBJ2-7
v_gene: TRBV28
d_gene: TRBD1
abundance: NA